Detailed here is one TCR beta chain. The germline gene is not matched at one end of the junction; a read error may be the cause. Patients were all untreated before their thyroid surgery. The CDR3 runs 13 residues. As originally analysed: Across clinicopathological groups, CDR3 differences served as the basis for building a distant-metastasis classifier for papillary thyroid cancer. TCRdb re-clonotyped the PCR reads via MiXCR. None of the V and J calls come from the authors' own analysis; TCRdb made them. The table records about 62,000 clones, about 4% of them present only once. The sample is drawn from a study of metastatic and nonmetastatic thyroid tumors.

The TCR originated in a female donor with papillary thyroid cancer or a benign thyroid nodule (not recorded which). Some clones in this sample may be carry-over from other donors' samples. J is TRBJ1-1 and V is TRBV12-3 or TRBV12-4; maybe TRBD1 (5 bases). The sequenced sample consisted of blood. The CDR3 nucleotides are TGTGCCAGCAGTGGGACGAAGAACACTGAATCTTTCTTT. It specifies CASSGTKNTESFF.